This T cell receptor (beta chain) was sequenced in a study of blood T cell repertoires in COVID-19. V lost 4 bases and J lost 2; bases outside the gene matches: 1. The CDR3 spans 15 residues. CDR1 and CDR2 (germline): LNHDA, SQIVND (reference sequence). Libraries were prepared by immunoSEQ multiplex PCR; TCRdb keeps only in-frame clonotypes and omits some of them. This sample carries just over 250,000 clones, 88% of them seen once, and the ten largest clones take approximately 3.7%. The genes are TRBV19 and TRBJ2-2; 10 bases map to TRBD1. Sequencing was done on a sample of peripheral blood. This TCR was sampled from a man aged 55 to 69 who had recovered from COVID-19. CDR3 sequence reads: CASSRQGANTGELFF. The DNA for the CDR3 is TGTGCCAGTAGTAGACAGGGGGCAAACACCGGGGAGCTGTTTTTT.